Included here is one TCR beta chain sequence, with context. The data originate from a study of blood T cell repertoires in COVID-19. Study information: COVID-19 samples from acute and convalescent phases originated in the United States, Italy and Spain.

How the authors handled the data: From reference gene primer amplification, estimates of nucleated cell counts were derived. Libraries were prepared by immunoSEQ multiplex PCR; TCRdb keeps only in-frame clonotypes and omits some of them. That table supplies the V and J calls and clone size; D and trimming were determined from the DNA. The sample holds more than 110,000 clones, 84% seen once. Specimen: peripheral blood. The receptor comes from a human donor in a cohort sampled during active COVID-19.

CDR3: CASSTFGTSVYEQYF. CDR3 bases: TGTGCCAGTAGTACCTTTGGGACTAGCGTATACGAGCAGTACTTC. The V gene is TRBV19, the J gene TRBJ2-7; 10 bases fit TRBD2. The CDR3 is 15 amino acids. The V segment lost 4 bases and the J segment 4 bases; nucleotides outside the gene matches: 7. Germline CDR1 reads LNHDA; CDR2 reads SQIVND (reference sequence).